This T cell receptor beta chain stems from a study of T cells in Graves' hyperthyroidism and ophthalmopathy. Overall study findings and caveats: Appearing also in blood were most of the thyroid clonotypes expanded above 0.001.

Germline V lookup: CDR1 MDHEN, CDR2 SYDVKM. CDR3 size: 13 residues. Trimming stripped 3 bases from V and 6 bases from J, with 11 bases between. In its sample, this clonotype was seen many times. Its antigen is as yet unknown. Diagnoses were established using clinical symptoms, serum thyroxine and TRAb, thyroid ultrasound and orbital computed tomography. RNA transcripts were the template for amplifying TCR beta CDR3 regions. Primed by the HTBI set, a first-round RT-PCR was run on the TCR CDR3. Via MiXCR, TCRdb re-called the multiplex PCR reads, giving one row per CDR3 protein. The sample gives around 600,000 distinct CDR3 sequences, approximately 15% of which show up once; approximately 13% is in the top ten.

This clonotype was obtained from a woman between 50 and 59 years old with Graves' ophthalmopathy. The chain links TRBV28 to TRBJ1-1, with D hard to call. Sequencing was carried out using blood. The CDR3 coding sequence is TGTGCCAGCAGTTTTACGGCTTACCCTGAAGCTTTCTTT. Translating gives CASSFTAYPEAFF.